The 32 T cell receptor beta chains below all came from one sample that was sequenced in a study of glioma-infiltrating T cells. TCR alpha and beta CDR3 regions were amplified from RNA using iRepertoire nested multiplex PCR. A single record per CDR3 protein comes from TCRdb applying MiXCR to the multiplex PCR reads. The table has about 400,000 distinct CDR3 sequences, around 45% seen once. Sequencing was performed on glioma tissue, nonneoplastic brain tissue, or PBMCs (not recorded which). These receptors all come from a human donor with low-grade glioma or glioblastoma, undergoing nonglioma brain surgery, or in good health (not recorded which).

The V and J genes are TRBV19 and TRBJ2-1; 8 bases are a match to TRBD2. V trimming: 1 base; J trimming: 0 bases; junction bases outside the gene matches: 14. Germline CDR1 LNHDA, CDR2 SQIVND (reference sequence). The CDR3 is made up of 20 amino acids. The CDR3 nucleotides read TGTGCCAGTAGTATAGGTGAAGTGAGAGAGCGGGGGAGCTCCTACAATGAGCAGTTCTTC. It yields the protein CASSIGEVRERGSSYNEQFF.

CDR3 region: CSARDSTGLYEQFF. The DNA for the CDR3 is TGCAGTGCTAGAGATAGCACAGGGCTCTACGAGCAGTTCTTC. The rearrangement uses TRBV20-1 and TRBJ2-1, with D perhaps TRBD1 (6 bases). This CDR3 is built from 14 residues. The V end was cut by 0 bases, the J end by 10 bases, with 16 bases between. Per germline, CDR1 DFQATT and CDR2 SNEGSKA (reference sequence).

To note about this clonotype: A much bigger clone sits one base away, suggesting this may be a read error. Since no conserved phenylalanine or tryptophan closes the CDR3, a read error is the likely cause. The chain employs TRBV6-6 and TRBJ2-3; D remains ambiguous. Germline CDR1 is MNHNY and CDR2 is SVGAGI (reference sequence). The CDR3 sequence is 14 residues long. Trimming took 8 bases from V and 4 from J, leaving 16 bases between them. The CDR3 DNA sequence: TGTGCCAGCCGGCCCACCGCACCTTCAGATACGCAGTATTCT. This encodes CASRPTAPSDTQYS.

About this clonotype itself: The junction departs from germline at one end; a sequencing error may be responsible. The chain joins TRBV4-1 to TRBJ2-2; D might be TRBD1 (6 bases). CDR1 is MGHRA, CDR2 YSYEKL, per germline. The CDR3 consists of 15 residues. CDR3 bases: TGCGCCAGCAGCCTAAATCTGGGGGCTACCGGGGAGCTGTCTTTT. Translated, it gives CASSLNLGATGELSF.

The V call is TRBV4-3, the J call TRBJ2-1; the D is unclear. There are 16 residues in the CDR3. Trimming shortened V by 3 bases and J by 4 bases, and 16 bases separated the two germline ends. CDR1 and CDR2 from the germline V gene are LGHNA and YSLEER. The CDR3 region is CASSQQFWQQYNEQFF. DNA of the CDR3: TGCGCCAGCAGCCAGCAATTTTGGCAGCAATACAATGAGCAGTTCTTC.

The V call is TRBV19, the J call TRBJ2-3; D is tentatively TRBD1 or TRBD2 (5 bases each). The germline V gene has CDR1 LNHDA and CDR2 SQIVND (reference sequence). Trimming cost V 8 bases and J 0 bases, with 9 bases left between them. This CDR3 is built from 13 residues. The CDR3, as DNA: TGTGCCAGTGGGGACGGGAGCACAGATACGCAGTATTTT. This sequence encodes CASGDGSTDTQYF.

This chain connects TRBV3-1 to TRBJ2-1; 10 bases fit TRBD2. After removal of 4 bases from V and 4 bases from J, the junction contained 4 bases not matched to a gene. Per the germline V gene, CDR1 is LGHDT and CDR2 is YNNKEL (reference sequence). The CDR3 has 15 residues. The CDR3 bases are TGTGCCAGCAGCCGTAGCGGGAGGAATTACAATGAGCAGTTCTTC. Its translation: CASSRSGRNYNEQFF.

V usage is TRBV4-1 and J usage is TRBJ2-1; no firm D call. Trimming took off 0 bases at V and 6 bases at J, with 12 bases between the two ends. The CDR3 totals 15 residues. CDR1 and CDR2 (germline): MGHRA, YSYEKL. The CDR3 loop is CASSQEPDQFNEQFF. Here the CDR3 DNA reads TGCGCCAGCAGCCAAGAGCCGGACCAATTCAATGAGCAGTTCTTC.

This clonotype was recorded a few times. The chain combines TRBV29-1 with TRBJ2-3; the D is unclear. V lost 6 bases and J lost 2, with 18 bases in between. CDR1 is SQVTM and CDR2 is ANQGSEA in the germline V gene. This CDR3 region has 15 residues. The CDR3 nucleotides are TGCAGCGTCACCGGGTCCTTTATTACCACAGATACGCAGTATTTT. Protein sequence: CSVTGSFITTDTQYF.

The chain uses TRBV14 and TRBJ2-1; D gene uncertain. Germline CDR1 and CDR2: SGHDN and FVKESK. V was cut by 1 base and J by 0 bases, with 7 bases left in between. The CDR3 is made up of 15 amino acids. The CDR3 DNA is TGTGCCAGCAGCCAAGGTCCGAGCTCCTACAATGAGCAGTTCTTC. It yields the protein CASSQGPSSYNEQFF.

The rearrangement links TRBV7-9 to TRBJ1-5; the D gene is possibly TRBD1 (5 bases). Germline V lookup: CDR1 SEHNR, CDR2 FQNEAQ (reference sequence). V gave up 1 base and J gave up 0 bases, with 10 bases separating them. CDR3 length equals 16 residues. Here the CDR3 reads CASSLGGTDSNQPQHF. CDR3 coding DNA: TGTGCCAGCAGCTTAGGGGGGACGGATAGCAATCAGCCCCAGCATTTT.

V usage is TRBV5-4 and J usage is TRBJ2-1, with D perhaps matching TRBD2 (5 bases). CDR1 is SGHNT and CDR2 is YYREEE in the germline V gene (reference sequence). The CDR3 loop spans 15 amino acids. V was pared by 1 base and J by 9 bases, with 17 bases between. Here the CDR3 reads CASSLFPGPEGEQFF. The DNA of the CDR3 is TGTGCCAGCAGCTTGTTCCCGGGCCCCGAGGGTGAGCAGTTCTTC.

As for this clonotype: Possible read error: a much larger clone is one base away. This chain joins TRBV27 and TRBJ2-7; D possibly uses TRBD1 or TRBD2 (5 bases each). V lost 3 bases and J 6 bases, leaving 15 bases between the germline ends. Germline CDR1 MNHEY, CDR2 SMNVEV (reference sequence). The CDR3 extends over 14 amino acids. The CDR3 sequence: CASSFAGAPCEQYF. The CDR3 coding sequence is TGTGCCAGCAGTTTTGCCGGGGCCCCCTGCGAGCAGTACTTC.

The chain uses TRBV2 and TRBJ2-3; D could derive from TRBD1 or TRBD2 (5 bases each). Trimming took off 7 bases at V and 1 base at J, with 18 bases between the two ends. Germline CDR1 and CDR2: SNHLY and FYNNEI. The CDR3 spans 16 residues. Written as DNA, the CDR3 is TGTGCCAGCATTGACCTGGGGGTAATGGGCACAGATACGCAGTATTTT. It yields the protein CASIDLGVMGTDTQYF.

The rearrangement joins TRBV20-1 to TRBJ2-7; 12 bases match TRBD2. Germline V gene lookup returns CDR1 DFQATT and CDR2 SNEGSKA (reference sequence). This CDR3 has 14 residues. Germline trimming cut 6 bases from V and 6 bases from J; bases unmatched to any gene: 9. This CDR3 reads CSALTSGRSFEQYF. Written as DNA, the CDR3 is TGCAGTGCGCTTACTAGCGGGAGGAGTTTCGAGCAGTACTTC.

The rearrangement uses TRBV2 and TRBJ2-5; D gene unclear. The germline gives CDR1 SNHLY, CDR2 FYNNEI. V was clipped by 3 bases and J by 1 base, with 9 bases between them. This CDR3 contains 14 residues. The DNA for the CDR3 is TGTGCCAGCAGTGACCCGAACGGCCAAGAGACCCAGTACTTC. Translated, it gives CASSDPNGQETQYF.

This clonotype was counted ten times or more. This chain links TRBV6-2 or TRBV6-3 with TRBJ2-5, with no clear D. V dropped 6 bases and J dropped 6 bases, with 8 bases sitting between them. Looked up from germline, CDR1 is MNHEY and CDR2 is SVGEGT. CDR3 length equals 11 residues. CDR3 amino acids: CASSRVKTQYF. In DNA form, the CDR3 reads TGTGCCAGCAGCCGGGTGAAGACCCAGTACTTC.

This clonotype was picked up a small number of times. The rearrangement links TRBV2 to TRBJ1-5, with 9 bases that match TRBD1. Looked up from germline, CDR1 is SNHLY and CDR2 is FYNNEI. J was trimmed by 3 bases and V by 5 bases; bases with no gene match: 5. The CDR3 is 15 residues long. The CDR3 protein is CASSTDRGNNQPQHF. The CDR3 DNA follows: TGTGCCAGCAGTACGGACAGGGGTAACAATCAGCCCCAGCATTTT.

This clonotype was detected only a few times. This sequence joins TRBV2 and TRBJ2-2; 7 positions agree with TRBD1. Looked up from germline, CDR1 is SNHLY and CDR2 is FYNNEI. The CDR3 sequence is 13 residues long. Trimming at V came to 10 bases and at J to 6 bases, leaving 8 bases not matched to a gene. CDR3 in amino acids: CAKRQGAAGELFF. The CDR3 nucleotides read TGTGCCAAGCGACAGGGTGCCGCCGGGGAGCTGTTTTTT.

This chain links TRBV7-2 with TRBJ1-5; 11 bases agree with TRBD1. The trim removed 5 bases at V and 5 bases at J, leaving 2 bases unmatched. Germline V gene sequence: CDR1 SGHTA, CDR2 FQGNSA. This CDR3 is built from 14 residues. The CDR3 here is CASSKDRGHQPQHF. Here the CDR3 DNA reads TGTGCCAGCAGCAAGGACAGGGGGCATCAGCCCCAGCATTTT.

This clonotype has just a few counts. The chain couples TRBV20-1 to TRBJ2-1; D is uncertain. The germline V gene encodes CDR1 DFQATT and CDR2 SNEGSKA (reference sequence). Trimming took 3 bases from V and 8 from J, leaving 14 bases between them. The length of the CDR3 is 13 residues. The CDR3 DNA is TGCAGTGCTAGTTCGCACGCCGTAGATGAGCAGTTCTTC. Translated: CSASSHAVDEQFF.

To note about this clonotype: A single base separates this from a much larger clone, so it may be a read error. The CDR3 protein is CACSYRREDIQYF. Here the CDR3 DNA reads TGTGCCTGCAGTTACCGCAGGGAGGACATTCAGTACTTC. The chain links TRBV6-2 or TRBV6-3 to TRBJ2-4; tentatively, D is TRBD2 (6 bases). The CDR3 consists of 13 residues. In germline, CDR1 is MNHEY, CDR2 SVGEGT.

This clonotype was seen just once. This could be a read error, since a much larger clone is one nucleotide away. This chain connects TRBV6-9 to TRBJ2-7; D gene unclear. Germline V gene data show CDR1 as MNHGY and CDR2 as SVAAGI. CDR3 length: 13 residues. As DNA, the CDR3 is TGTGCCAGCAGTTATTATAGCTCCTACGAGCGGTACTTC. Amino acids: CASSYYSSYERYF.

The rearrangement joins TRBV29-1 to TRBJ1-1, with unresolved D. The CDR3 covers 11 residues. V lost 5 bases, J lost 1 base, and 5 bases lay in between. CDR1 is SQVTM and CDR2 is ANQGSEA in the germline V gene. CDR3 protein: CSVSKNTEAFF. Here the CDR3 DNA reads TGCAGCGTTTCGAAGAACACTGAAGCTTTCTTT.

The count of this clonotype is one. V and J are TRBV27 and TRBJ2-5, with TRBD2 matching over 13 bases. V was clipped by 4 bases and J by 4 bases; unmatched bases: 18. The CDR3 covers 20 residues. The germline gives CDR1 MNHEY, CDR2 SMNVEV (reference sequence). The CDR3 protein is CASSSRSTSGRPEPTETQYF. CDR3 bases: TGTGCCAGCAGTTCCCGATCGACTAGCGGGAGGCCCGAACCCACAGAGACCCAGTACTTC.

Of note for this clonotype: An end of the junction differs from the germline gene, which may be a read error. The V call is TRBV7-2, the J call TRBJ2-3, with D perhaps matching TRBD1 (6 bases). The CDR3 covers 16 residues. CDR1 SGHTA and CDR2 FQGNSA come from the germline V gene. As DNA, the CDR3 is TGTGCCAGCAGCCTTACAGGGTTATTCGGTTTCGATACGAAGTATTTT. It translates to CASSLTGLFGFDTKYF. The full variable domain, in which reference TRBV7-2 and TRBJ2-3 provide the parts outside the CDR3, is GAGVSQSPSNKVTEKGKDVELRCDPISGHTALYWYRQSLGQGLEFLIYFQGNSAPDKSGLPSDRFSAERTGGSVSTLTIQRTQQEDSAVYLCASSLTGLFGFDTKYFGPGTRLTVL.

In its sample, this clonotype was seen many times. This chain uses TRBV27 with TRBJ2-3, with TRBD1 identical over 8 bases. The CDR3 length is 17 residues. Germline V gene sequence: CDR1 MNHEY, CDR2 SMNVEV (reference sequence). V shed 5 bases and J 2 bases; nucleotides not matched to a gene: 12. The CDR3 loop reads CASSRIQGGPHTDTQYF. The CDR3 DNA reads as TGTGCCAGCAGTAGAATACAGGGGGGCCCTCACACAGATACGCAGTATTTT.

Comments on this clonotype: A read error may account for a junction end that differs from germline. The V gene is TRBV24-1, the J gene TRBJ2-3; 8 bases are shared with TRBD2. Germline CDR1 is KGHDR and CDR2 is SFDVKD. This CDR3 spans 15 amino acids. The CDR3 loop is CATSALGTRMDTRYF. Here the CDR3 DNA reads TGTGCCACCAGTGCCCTTGGGACTAGGATGGATACGCGGTATTTT.

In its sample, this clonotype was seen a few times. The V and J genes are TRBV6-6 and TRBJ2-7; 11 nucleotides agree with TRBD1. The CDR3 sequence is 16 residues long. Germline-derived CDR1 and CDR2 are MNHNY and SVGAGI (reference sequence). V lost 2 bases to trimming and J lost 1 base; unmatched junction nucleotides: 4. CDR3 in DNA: TGTGCCAGCAGTTACCCAGGGACAGGGGGGTCCTACGAGCAGTACTTC. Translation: CASSYPGTGGSYEQYF.

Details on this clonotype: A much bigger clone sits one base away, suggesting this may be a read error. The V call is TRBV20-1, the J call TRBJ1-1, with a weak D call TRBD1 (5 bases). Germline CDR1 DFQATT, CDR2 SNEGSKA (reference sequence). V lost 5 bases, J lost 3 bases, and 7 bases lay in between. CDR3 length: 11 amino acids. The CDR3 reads CSAEGDTEAFF. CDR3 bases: TGCAGTGCTGAAGGGGACACTGAAGCTTTCTTT.

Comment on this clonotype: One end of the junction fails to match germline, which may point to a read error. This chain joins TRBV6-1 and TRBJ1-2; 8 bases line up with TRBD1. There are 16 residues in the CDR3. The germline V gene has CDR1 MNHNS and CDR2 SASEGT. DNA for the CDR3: TGTGCCAACAGTCTGCACCAGACAGGGGTTAACTATGGCTACACCTTC. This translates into CANSLHQTGVNYGYTF.

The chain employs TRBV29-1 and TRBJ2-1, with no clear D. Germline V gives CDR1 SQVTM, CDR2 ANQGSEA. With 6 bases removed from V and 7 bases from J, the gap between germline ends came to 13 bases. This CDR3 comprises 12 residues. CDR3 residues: CSVRSRQNEQFF. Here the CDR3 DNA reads TGCAGCGTCCGAAGTAGACAAAATGAGCAGTTCTTC.